This TCR beta chain came from a study of T-cell reconstitution after alpha-beta-depleted transplantation in children listed by TCRdb under 2016. With respect to the entire study: T-cell immune reconstitution after TCRalphabeta/CD19-depleted allogeneic hematopoietic cell transplantation in children was quantitatively tracked in the study by means of TCR repertoire profiling.

Sample treatment or condition, as interpreted from the label and publication: allogeneic hematopoietic cell transplantation with graft depleted of TCRalphabeta T cells and CD19 B cells. TCRalphabeta/CD19-depleted allogeneic hematopoietic cell grafts were given to the transplant recipients, all of whom were children. Broad study findings and their caveats: The frequencies of hyperexpanded clones fell over the following months, and after one year, T-cell counts and TCRbeta diversity were mostly attributed to newly produced T cells. The apparently early alphabetaT-cell count recovery about two months after transplant was reportedly dependent on only several hundred rapidly expanded clones derived from non-depleted graft cells. In some patients, high TCRbeta diversity at day 60 was attributed to recipient T cells and intrathymic progenitors that had survived conditioning.

This clonotype has a count of ten or more. What antigen it recognizes has not been identified. The sample holds no much larger clone one base away, and base qualities are not on file. The library came from PCR. TCRdb shows the sequencer as Illumina HiSeq 2500. TCR library preparation used molecular barcoding, with unique molecular identifiers applied to normalize quantification of the TCRbeta repertoire. Starting from the raw public reads, TCRdb applied fastp trimming at Q25, assembled clones with MiXCR and retained in-frame beta chains. Rows with a matching CDR3 protein are joined into one entry that keeps the most common DNA and genes. The sample profile shows 700,000 or so distinct CDR3 sequences; 10% to 15% of them were found once. About 0.79% of the sample goes to the ten largest clones. The CDR3 measures 12 amino acids from cysteine to phenylalanine. Here the CDR3 DNA is all that survives: 36 bases in frame from base 1. From a lookup of the germline V gene (reference sequence), CDR1 and CDR2 are DFQATT and SNEGSKA. V lost 5 bases and J lost 4 bases; the stretch between them is 10 bases long.

The sample was PBMCs, taken before TCRalphabeta/CD19-depleted stem cell transplant. The origin of this receptor is a girl aged 2 to 9 with congenital amegakaryocytic thrombocytopenia, due to receive a stem cell transplant. The chain is assembled from TRBV20-1 and TRBJ2-3, with the D gene too uncertain to name. The DNA reads TGCAGTGCTTCACTTTTGCCAGATACGCAGTATTTT. It encodes CSASLLPDTQYF.